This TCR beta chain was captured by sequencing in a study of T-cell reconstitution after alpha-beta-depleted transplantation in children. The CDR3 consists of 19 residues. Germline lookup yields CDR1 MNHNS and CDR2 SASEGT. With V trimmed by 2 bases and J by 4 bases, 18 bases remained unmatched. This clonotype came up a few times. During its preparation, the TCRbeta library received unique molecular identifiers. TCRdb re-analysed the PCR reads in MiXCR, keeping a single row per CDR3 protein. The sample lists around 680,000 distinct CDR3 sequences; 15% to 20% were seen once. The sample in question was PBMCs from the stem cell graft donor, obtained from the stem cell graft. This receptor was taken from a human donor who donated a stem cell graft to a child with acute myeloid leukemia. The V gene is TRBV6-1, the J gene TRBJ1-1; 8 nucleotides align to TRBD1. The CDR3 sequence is CASSERGGTGRPRRTEAFF. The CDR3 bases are TGTGCCAGCAGTGAAAGGGGAGGGACAGGCCGCCCCAGGCGCACTGAAGCTTTCTTT.